The rows below give T cell receptor beta chains drawn from one sample of a study of identical twins. A single record per CDR3 protein comes from TCRdb applying MiXCR to the 5' RACE reads. The sample includes around 370,000 distinct CDR3 sequences, about 9% seen only once; the top ten take approximately 8.9%. The specimen sequenced was naive T cells sorted from blood. These receptors were taken from a woman between 45 and 65 years old in good health. Each CDR3 is given with its conserved first and last residue. D genes are given only for firm matches. The size entry is marked missing in some rows and otherwise reads once, few, many or a size class.

>many|TRBJ1-2|TRBV9|-
TGTGCCAGCAGCGCCTCCACAAGGGGGACTGCCGTGTTTAGTGGCACCTTC
CASSASTRGTAVFSGTF
>many|TRBJ2-4|TRBV7-8|TRBD1
TGTGCCAGCAGCACCCGGACAGGGACCAAAAACATTCAGTACTTC
CASSTRTGTKNIQYF
>-|TRBJ2-5|TRBV29-1|-
TGCAGCGCGCTCAGGGTAAACGGAGAGACCCAGTACTTC
CSALRVNGETQYF
>many|TRBJ2-1|TRBV3-1|-
TGTGCCAGTTCGGACCGCTCCTACAATGAGCAGTTCTTC
CASSDRSYNEQFF
>-|TRBJ2-5|TRBV5-1|TRBD2
TGCGCCAGCAGCTTGGATGTGAGCGGGAGTGAGACCCAGTACTTC
CASSLDVSGSETQYF
>-|TRBJ2-7|TRBV4-2|TRBD2
TGTGCCAGCAGCCAAGTAACCGGGACTACCCTCCCCTACGAGCAGTACTTC
CASSQVTGTTLPYEQYF
>-|TRBJ2-6|TRBV7-9|-
TGTGCCAGCACCTCGGGCGTGATTTTTGGGGCCAACGTCCTGACTTTC
CASTSGVIFGANVLTF
>-|TRBJ2-3|TRBV28|TRBD2
TGTGCCAGCAGCATTACCGGGGGGGGCATAGATACGCAGTATTTT
CASSITGGGIDTQYF
>many|TRBJ1-1|TRBV5-6|-
TGTGCCAGCAGCTTTCGCACTGAAGCTTTCTTT
CASSFRTEAFF
>many|TRBJ2-3|TRBV12-3/TRBV12-4|TRBD2
TGTGCCAGCAGTTTCCTAGCGGGGAGCACAGATACGCAGTATTTT
CASSFLAGSTDTQYF
>-|TRBJ2-3|TRBV2|TRBD2
TGTGCCAGCAGAGGGGTAGCGGGAGTCACAGATACGCAGTATTTT
CASRGVAGVTDTQYF
>many|TRBJ1-2|TRBV5-1|-
TGCGCCAGCAGCTCTTCCGGGACGGAGTTGCTCTATGGCTACACCTTC
CASSSSGTELLYGYTF
>-|TRBJ2-7|TRBV19|-
TGTGCCACTGAGGGGCCATTGGGACCCTACGAGCAGTACTTC
CATEGPLGPYEQYF
>-|TRBJ2-7|TRBV21-1|-
TGTGCCAACTACGAGCAGTACTTC
CANYEQYF
>few|TRBJ1-4|TRBV12-3/TRBV12-4|-
TGTGCCAGCAGTCGATCCGAGGGCGAAAAACTGTTTTTT
CASSRSEGEKLFF
>-|TRBJ2-1|TRBV5-1|-
TGCGCCAGCAGCTTGGAACTACTCAATGAGCAGTTCTTC
CASSLELLNEQFF
>few|TRBJ1-2|TRBV7-9|TRBD1
TGTGCCAGCAGCTTTATGATCCGGGACAGCTATGGCTACACCTTC
CASSFMIRDSYGYTF
>many|TRBJ2-1|TRBV12-3/TRBV12-4|-
TGTGCCAGCAGACGCGCGAGTGTCGATGAGCAGTTCTTC
CASRRASVDEQFF
>-|TRBJ2-1|TRBV29-1|TRBD2
TGCAGCGTTGTTAGCGGGTCCAACTCCTACAATGAGCAGTTCTTC
CSVVSGSNSYNEQFF
>-|TRBJ1-4|TRBV20-1|-
TGCAGTGCTAGAGTCATCGGATCTCACCCCGCAACTAATGAAAAACTGTTTTTT
CSARVIGSHPATNEKLFF
>many|TRBJ1-5|TRBV20-1|-
TGCAGTGCTAGAGTCCCTCCATTCGGGACCCAGCATTTT
CSARVPPFGTQHF
>many|TRBJ2-3|TRBV5-1|-
TGCGCCAGCAGCTTGGAAGGGGCTTCAACAGATACGCAGTATTTT
CASSLEGASTDTQYF
>few|TRBJ2-5|TRBV21-1|-
TGTGCCAGCAGCTCGCCCGTGGCGGGGGGCCAAGAGACCCAGTACTTC
CASSSPVAGGQETQYF
>-|TRBJ2-1|TRBV11-2|TRBD1
TGTGCCAGCAGCTTAAAAGCAGGGGGCTTCAATGAGCAGTTCTTC
CASSLKAGGFNEQFF
>few|TRBJ2-5|TRBV27|-
TGTGCCAGCACCTTGGGAGAGACCCAGTACTTC
CASTLGETQYF
>-|TRBJ2-3|TRBV6-2/TRBV6-3|TRBD2
TGTGCCCTGCGTACCCCTAGCGGGAGCACAGATACGCAGTATTTT
CALRTPSGSTDTQYF
>many|TRBJ2-1|TRBV7-9|TRBD2
TGTGCCAGCAGCTTGACTAGCGCCCTGGGTGAGCAGTTCTTC
CASSLTSALGEQFF
>few|TRBJ2-2|TRBV15|TRBD1
TGTGCCACCAGCAGGGACAGGGGTCTCACCGGGGAGCTGTTTTTT
CATSRDRGLTGELFF
>few|TRBJ1-6|TRBV10-2|-
TGCGCCAGCAGTTTTGGACTTGCCTATAATTCACCCCTCCACTTT
CASSFGLAYNSPLHF
>many|TRBJ2-1|TRBV12-3/TRBV12-4|TRBD1
TGTGCCAGCAGTCTCCGACAGGGGGACAATGAGCAGTTCTTC
CASSLRQGDNEQFF
>few|TRBJ1-2|TRBV3-1|-
TGTGCCAGCAGCCACACAGGGAAGAACTATGGCTACACCTTC
CASSHTGKNYGYTF
>few|TRBJ2-2|TRBV5-8|-
TGTGCCAGCAGCTTGTTTCGGGGGGCGAGGTCCGGGGAGCTGTTTTTT
CASSLFRGARSGELFF
>few|TRBJ2-1|TRBV11-1|TRBD2
TGTGCCAGCAGCCCGTTAGCGGGACACAATGAGCAGTTCTTC
CASSPLAGHNEQFF
>few|TRBJ2-7|TRBV12-3/TRBV12-4|TRBD1
TGTGCCAGCAGTGCCGGGACAGCCTCCAAGCAGTACTTC
CASSAGTASKQYF
>-|TRBJ2-7|TRBV4-1|TRBD1
TGCGCCAGCAGCCAAACTGCCGGACAGGGGGGCTACGAGCAGTACTTC
CASSQTAGQGGYEQYF
>-|TRBJ1-1|TRBV20-1|-
TGCAGTGCCGTAATGGCGGCCGGTTTT
CSAVMAAGF
>few|TRBJ2-7|TRBV6-5|TRBD1
TGTGCCAGCAGTGCCGGGACAGACGTCTCCGAGCAGTACTTC
CASSAGTDVSEQYF
>few|TRBJ2-1|TRBV27|TRBD2
TGTGCCAGCAGTTTCATAAGCGGGAGTTTCTACAATGAGCAGTTCTTC
CASSFISGSFYNEQFF
>many|TRBJ2-1|TRBV12-3/TRBV12-4|TRBD2
TGTGCCAGCCGACGGCCTAGCGGGAGGGCGGAGCAGTTCTTC
CASRRPSGRAEQFF
>-|TRBJ1-1|TRBV7-4|TRBD1
TGTGCCAGCAGCTTAGGATGTCTCGACAGGGAGTCAATTATGAACACTGAAGCTTTCTTT
CASSLGCLDRESIMNTEAFF
>few|TRBJ2-2|TRBV20-1|TRBD2
TGCAGTGCTAGATTTACTAGCGGGAGAGGGGGGGTCACCGGGGAGCTGTTTTTT
CSARFTSGRGGVTGELFF
>many|TRBJ2-2|TRBV20-1|-
TGCAGTGCTAGGGCCGGGACCAACACCGGGGAGCTGTTTTTT
CSARAGTNTGELFF
>-|TRBJ2-7|TRBV15|-
TGTGCCACCAGCAGAGCCGTCGGCTACGAGCAGTACTTC
CATSRAVGYEQYF
>few|TRBJ2-3|TRBV5-1|TRBD2
TGCGCCAGCAGCTTGGTACTAGCGGTGACAGATACGCAGTATTTT
CASSLVLAVTDTQYF
>many|TRBJ2-1|TRBV12-3/TRBV12-4|TRBD2
TGTGCCAGCATTATAGCGGGAGCAGTGTACAATGAGCAGTTCTTC
CASIIAGAVYNEQFF